This TCR beta chain was captured by sequencing in a study of cytomegalovirus exposure and HLA in healthy donors. V was cut by 0 bases and J by 7 bases, with 6 bases left in between. The CDR3 runs 12 residues. Germline CDR1 LNHNV, CDR2 YYDKDF (reference sequence). PCR amplification relied on 60 Vbeta primers (plus 13 Jbeta primers). Generated by immunoSEQ multiplex PCR, the TCRdb table keeps only in-frame clones and is missing some. The sample holds under 200,000 clones, around three quarters seen once. Points from the study as a whole: Earlier analysis looked at TCR beta V segments, and most were productive about 90% or about 30% of the time. A later analysis linked 15,000 to 20,000 TCR beta sequences to HLA alleles at 0.05 false discovery rate. The authors listed some 160 TCR beta chains as cytomegalovirus-associated. The study assumed roughly uniform donor sequencing depth for presence/absence analyses.

A remark on this clone: Its antigen is not identified.

Source material: PBMCs. The source of this sequence is a woman aged 50 to 60 in good health and CMV-seronegative. The rearrangement uses TRBV15 and TRBJ1-1; D remains unclear. For the CDR3, the DNA is TGTGCCACCAGCAGAGATGAGGATGAAGCTTTCTTT. Its protein product is CATSRDEDEAFF. The entire variable domain, with the rest obtained from reference TRBV15 and TRBJ1-1, is as follows: DAMVIQNPRYQVTQFGKPVTLSCSQTLNHNVMYWYQQKSSQAPKLLFHYYDKDFNNEADTPDNFQSRRPNTSFCFLDIRSPGLGDTAMYLCATSRDEDEAFFGQGTRLTVV.